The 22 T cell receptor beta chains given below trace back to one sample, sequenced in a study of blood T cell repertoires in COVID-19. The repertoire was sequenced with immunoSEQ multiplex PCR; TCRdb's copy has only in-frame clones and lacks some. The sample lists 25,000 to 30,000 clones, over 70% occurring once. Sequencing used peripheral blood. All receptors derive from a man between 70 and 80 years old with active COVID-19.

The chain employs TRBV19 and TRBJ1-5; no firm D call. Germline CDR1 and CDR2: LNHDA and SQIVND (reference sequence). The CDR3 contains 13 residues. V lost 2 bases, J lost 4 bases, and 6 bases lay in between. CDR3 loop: CASSIRWNQPQHF. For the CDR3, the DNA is TGTGCCAGTAGTATACGGTGGAATCAGCCCCAGCATTTT.

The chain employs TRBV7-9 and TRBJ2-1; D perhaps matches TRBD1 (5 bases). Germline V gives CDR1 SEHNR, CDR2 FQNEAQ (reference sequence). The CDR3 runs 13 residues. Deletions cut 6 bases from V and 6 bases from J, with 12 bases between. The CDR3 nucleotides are TGTGCCAGCAGTTCCACAAGGGGCAATGAGCAGTTCTTC. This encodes CASSSTRGNEQFF.

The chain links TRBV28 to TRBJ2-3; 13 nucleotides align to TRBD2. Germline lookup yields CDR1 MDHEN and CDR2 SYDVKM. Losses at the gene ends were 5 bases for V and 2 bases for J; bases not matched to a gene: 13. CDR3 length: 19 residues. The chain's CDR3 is CASSPIPLGLAGSTDTQYF. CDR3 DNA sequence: TGTGCCAGCAGTCCCATTCCCCTGGGACTAGCGGGGTCCACAGATACGCAGTATTTT.

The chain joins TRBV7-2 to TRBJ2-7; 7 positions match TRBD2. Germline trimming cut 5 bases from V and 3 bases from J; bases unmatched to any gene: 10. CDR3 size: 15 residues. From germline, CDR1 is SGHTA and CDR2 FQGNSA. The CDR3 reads CASSKLAQTNYEQYF. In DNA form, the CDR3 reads TGTGCCAGCAGCAAACTAGCGCAAACGAACTACGAGCAGTACTTC.

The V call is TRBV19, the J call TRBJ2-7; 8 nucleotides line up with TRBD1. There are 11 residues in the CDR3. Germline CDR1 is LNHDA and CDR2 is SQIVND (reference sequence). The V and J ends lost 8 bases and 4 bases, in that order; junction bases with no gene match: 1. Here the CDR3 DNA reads TGTGCCAGTGGACAGGGTTACGAGCAGTACTTC. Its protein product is CASGQGYEQYF.

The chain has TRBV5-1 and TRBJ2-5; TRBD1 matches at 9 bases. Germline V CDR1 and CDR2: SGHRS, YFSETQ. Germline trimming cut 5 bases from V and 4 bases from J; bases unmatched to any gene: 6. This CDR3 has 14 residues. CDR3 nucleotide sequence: TGCGCCAGCAGTACAGGACAGGGGATAGAGACCCAGTACTTC. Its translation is CASSTGQGIETQYF.

CDR3 bases: TGTGCCACCAGTGATTACAGGGAAGGCTACACCTTC. Amino acids: CATSDYREGYTF. The chain has TRBV24-1 and TRBJ1-2; TRBD1 might be the D (6 bases). The V gene lost 2 bases and the J gene lost 8 bases, with 8 bases spanning the gap. CDR1 is KGHDR, CDR2 SFDVKD, per germline. CDR3 length: 12 amino acids.

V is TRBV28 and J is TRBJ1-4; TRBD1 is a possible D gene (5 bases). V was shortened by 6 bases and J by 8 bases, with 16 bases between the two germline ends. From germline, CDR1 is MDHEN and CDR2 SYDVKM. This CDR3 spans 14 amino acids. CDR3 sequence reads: CASSDSRFQEKLFF. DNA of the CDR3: TGTGCCAGCAGCGACAGTCGGTTTCAGGAAAAACTGTTTTTT.

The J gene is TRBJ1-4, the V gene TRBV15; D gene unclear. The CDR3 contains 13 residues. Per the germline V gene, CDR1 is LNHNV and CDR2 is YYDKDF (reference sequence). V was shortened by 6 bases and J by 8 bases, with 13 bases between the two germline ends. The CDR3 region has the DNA TGTGCCACCAGTCGGTCCAGAGGGGAAAAACTGTTTTTT. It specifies CATSRSRGEKLFF.

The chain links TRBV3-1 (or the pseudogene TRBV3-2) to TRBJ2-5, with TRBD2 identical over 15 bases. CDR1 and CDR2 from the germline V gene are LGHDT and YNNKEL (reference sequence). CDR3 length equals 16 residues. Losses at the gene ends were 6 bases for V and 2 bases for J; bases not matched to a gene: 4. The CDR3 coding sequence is TGTGCCAGCAGTCCTGGACTAGCGGGGGGGCAAGAGACCCAGTACTTC. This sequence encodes CASSPGLAGGQETQYF.

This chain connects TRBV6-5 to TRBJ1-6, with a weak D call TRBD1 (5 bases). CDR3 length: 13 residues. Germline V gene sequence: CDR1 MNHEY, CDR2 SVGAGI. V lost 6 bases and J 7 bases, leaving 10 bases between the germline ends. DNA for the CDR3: TGTGCCAGCAGACGAAACAGGAATTCACCCCTCCACTTT. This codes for CASRRNRNSPLHF.

CDR3 DNA: TGTGCCAGCAGAGGGACACTTAGCAATCAGCCCCAGCATTTT. Encoded protein: CASRGTLSNQPQHF. The chain carries TRBV6-5 and TRBJ1-5, with TRBD1 as a possible D gene (6 bases). V shed 6 bases and J shed 0 bases, with 9 bases lying between them. The length of the CDR3 is 14 residues. Germline lookup yields CDR1 MNHEY and CDR2 SVGAGI.

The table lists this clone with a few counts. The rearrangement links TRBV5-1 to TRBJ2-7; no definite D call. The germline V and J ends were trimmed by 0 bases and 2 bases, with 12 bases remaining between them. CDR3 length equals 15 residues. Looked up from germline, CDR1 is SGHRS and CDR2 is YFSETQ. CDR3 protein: CASSLDGVKTYEQYF. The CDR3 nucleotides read TGCGCCAGCAGCTTGGACGGAGTCAAAACCTACGAGCAGTACTTC.

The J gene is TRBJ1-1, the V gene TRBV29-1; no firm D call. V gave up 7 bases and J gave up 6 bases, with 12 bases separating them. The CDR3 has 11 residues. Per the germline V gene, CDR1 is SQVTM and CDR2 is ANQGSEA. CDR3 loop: CSASAGAEAFF. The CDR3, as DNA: TGCAGCGCCTCAGCAGGTGCTGAAGCTTTCTTT.

The CDR3 nucleotides are TGCGCCAGCAGCTCGACTAGCGGGGGCCAAGAGACCCAGTACTTC. Protein: CASSSTSGGQETQYF. The J gene is TRBJ2-5, the V gene TRBV5-1; 12 bases are a match to TRBD2. The CDR3 consists of 15 residues. CDR1 SGHRS and CDR2 YFSETQ come from the germline V gene. V lost 3 bases, J lost 1 base, and 1 base stayed unmatched.

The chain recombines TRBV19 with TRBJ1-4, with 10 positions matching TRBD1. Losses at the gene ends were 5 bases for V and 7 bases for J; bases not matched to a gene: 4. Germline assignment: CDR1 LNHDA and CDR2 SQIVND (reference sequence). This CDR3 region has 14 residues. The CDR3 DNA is TGTGCCAGTAGTCCGGACAGGGGGACTGAAAAACTGTTTTTT. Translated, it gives CASSPDRGTEKLFF.

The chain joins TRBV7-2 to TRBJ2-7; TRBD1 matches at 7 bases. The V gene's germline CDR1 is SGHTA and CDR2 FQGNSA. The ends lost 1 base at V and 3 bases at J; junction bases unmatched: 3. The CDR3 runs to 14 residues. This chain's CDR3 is CASSLDGTDYEQYF. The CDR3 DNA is TGTGCCAGCAGCTTAGACGGGACAGACTACGAGCAGTACTTC.

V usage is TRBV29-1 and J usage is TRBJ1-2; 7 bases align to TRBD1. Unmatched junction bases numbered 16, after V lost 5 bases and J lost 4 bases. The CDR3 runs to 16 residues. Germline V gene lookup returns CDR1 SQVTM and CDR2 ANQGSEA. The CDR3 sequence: CSVPSTGTATVYGYTF. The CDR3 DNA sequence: TGCAGCGTTCCCTCTACCGGGACAGCGACGGTCTATGGCTACACCTTC.

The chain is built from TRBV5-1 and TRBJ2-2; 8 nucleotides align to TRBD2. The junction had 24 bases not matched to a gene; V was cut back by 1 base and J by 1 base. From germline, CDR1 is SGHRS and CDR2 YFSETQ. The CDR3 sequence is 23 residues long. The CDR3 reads CASSLLPTGYSGVSAGNTGELFF. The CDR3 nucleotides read TGCGCCAGCAGCTTGTTACCGACAGGTTATAGCGGGGTCTCCGCGGGGAACACCGGGGAGCTGTTTTTT.

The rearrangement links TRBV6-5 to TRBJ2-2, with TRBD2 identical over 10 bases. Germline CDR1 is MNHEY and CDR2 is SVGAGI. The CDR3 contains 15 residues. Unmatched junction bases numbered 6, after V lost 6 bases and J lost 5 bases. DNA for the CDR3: TGTGCCAGCAGATACCCGGGACTAGCGACCGGGGAGCTGTTTTTT. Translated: CASRYPGLATGELFF.

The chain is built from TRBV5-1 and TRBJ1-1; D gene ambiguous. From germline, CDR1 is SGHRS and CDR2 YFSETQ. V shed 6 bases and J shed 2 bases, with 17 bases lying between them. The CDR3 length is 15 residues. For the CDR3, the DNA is TGCGCCAGCACCCCCTATGATGACATAAACACTGAAGCTTTCTTT. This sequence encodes CASTPYDDINTEAFF.

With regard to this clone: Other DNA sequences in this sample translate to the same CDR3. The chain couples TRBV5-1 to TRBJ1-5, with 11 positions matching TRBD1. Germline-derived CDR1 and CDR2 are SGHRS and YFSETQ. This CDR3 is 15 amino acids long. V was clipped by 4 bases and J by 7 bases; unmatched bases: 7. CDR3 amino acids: CASSLGTGGGQPQHF. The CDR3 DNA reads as TGCGCCAGCAGCCTCGGGACAGGGGGAGGGCAGCCCCAGCATTTT.